This TCR beta chain was identified during a study of tumor-infiltrating lymphocytes in primary liver carcinoma. Study outcomes and limitations: Merely about 8-24% of top clones occurred in all five tumor regions.

On this clonotype itself: Its antigen is undetermined. One end of the junction fails to match germline, which may point to a read error.

The CDR3 is 14 amino acids. Germline V CDR1 and CDR2: MNHEY, SVGAGI. Investigators took RNA and DNA out together from approximately 22-30 mg of unsorted bulk tissue. The investigators made TCR beta cDNA from about 500 ng total RNA, using a constant-region primer. A slightly modified ARM-PCR protocol with three nested multiplex PCR rounds produced these TCR beta libraries. For around 11 cycles apiece, the opening two PCR rounds ran with TRBV1-TRBV30 forward primers and a C-beta reverse primer. In TCRdb, the multiplex PCR reads were re-called with MiXCR into one record per CDR3 protein. The sample carries roughly 70,000 distinct CDR3 sequences, 71% recorded once.

The source is a man aged 35 to 55 with primary liver carcinoma and hepatitis B virus infection. The chain couples TRBV6-5 to TRBJ2-1; 7 nucleotides match TRBD1. Sequenced material: liver tumor tissue from sampling region 4. Indicated subset: tumor region T4, right-lateral pole. The CDR3 nucleotides are TGTGCCTGCAGACTACAGGGGTCCTACAATGAGCAGTTCTTC. Amino acids: CACRLQGSYNEQFF.